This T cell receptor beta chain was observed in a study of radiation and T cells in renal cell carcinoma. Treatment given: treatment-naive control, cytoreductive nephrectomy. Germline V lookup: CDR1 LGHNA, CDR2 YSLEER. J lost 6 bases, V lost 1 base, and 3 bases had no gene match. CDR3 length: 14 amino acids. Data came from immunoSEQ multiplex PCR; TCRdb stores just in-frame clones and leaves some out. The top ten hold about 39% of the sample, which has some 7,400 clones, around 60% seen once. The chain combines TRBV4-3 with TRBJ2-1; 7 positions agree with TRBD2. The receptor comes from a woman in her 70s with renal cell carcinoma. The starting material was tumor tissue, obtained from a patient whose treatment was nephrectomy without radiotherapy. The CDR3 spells CASSQGLAFNEQFF. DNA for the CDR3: TGCGCCAGCAGCCAAGGACTAGCATTCAATGAGCAGTTCTTC.